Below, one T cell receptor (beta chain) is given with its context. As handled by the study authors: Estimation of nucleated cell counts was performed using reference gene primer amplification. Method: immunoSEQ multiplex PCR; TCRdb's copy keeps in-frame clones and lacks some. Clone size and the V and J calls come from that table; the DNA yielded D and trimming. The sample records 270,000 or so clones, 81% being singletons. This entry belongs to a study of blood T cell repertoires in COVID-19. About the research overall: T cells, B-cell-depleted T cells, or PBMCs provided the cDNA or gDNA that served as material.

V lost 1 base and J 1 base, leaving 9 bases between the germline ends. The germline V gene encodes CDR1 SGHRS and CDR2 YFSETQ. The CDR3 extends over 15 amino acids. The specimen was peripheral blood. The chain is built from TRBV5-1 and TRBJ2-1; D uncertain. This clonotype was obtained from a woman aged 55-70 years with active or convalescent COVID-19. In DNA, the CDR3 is TGCGCCAGCAGCTTGTCCGGAGCTTCCTACAATGAGCAGTTCTTC. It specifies CASSLSGASYNEQFF.